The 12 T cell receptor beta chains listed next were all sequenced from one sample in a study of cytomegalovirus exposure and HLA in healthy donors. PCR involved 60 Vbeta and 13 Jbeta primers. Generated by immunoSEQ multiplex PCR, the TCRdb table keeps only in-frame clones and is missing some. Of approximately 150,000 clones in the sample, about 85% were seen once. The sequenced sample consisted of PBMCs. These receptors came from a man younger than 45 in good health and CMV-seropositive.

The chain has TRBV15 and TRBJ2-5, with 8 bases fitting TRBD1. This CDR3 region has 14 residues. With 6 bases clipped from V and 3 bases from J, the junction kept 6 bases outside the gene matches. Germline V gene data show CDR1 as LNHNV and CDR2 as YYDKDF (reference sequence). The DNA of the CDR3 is TGTGCCACCAGTAACGCACAGGGGGAAGAGACCCAGTACTTC. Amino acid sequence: CATSNAQGEETQYF.

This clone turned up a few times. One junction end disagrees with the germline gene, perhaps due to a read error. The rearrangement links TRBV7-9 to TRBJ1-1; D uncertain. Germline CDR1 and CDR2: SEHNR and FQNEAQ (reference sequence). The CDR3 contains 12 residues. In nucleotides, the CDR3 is TGTTCCAGCACCCAATTGAACACTGAAGCTTTCTTT. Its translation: CSSTQLNTEAFF.

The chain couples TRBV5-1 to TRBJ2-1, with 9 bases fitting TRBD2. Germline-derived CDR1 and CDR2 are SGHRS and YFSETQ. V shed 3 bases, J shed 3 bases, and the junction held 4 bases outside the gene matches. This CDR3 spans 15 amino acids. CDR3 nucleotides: TGCGCCAGCAGCTCGGGACTAGCAGTCTACAATGAGCAGTTCTTC. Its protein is CASSSGLAVYNEQFF.

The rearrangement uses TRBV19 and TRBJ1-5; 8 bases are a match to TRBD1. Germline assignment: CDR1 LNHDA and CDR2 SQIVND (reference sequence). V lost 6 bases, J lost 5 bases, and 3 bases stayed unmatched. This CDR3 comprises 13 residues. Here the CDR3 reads CASSRQGHQPQHF. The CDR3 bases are TGTGCCAGTAGCCGACAGGGGCATCAGCCCCAGCATTTT.

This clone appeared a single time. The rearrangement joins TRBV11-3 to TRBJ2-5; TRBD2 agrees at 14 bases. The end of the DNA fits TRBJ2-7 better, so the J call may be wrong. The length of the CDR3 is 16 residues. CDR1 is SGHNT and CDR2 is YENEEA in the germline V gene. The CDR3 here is CASSPRLAGGIYEQYF. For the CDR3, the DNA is TGTGCCAGCAGCCCGCGACTAGCGGGAGGGATCTACGAGCAGTACTTC.

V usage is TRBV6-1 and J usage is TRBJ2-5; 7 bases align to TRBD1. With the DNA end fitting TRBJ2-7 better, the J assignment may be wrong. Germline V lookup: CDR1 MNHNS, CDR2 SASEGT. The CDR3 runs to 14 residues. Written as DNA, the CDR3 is TGTGCCAGCAGTGCGTATCAGGGGGTCTACGAGCAGTACTTC. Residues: CASSAYQGVYEQYF.

This CDR3 is CASSLKRNTEAFF. Here the CDR3 DNA reads TGTGCCAGCTCACTCAAGAGGAACACTGAAGCTTTCTTT. The chain has TRBV18 and TRBJ1-1; D uncertain. V dropped 4 bases and J dropped 1 base, with 7 bases sitting between them. CDR3 size: 13 residues. Germline loops: CDR1 KGHSH, CDR2 LQKENI.

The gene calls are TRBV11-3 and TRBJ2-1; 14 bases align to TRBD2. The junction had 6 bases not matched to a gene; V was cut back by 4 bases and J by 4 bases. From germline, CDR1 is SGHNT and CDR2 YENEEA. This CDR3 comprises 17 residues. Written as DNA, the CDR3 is TGTGCCAGCAGCTCCGGGACTAGCGGGAGTAGGTACAATGAGCAGTTCTTC. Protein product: CASSSGTSGSRYNEQFF.

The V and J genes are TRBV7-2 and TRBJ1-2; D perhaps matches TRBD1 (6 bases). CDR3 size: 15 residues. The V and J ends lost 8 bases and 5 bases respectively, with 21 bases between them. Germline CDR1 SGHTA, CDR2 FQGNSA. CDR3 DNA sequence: TGTGCCAGCTGGGGTCTGACAGGAGAATCATATGGCTACACCTTC. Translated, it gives CASWGLTGESYGYTF.

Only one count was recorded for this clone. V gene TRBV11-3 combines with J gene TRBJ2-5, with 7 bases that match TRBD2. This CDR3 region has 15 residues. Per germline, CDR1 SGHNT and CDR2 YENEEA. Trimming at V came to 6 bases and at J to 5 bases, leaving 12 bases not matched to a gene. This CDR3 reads CASRTRGTTGETQYF. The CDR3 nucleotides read TGTGCCAGCAGGACTCGCGGGACTACGGGGGAGACCCAGTACTTC.

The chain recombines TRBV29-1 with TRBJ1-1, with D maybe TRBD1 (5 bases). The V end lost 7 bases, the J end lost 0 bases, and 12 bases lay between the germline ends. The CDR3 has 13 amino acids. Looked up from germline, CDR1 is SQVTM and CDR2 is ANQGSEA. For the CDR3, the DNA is TGCAGCGCCCCTGACAGTTTGAACACTGAAGCTTTCTTT. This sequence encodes CSAPDSLNTEAFF.

The CDR3 here is CASSLEMAGGSVTQYF. Here the CDR3 DNA reads TGTGCCAGCAGCTTGGAAATGGCGGGAGGGAGTGTGACCCAGTACTTC. The rearrangement links TRBV5-4 to TRBJ2-5, with 9 bases matching TRBD2. Germline V gives CDR1 SGHNT, CDR2 YYREEE (reference sequence). Trimming removed 0 bases from V and 7 bases from J; junction bases left unmatched: 10. The CDR3 is made up of 16 amino acids.